Below are 16 T cell receptor beta chains sequenced from a single sample in a study of technical replicates of blood from a few donors. Sequenced by immunoSEQ multiplex PCR; TCRdb stores in-frame clones only, minus some. Here the sample spans just over 80,000 clones, about 96% being singletons. The sample comprised T cells isolated from PBMCs. The source of these receptors is a human donor in good health.

The chain links TRBV2 to TRBJ2-3; 9 bases fit TRBD1. The V and J ends lost 3 bases and 6 bases, in that order; junction bases with no gene match: 7. The CDR3 extends over 15 amino acids. The V gene's germline CDR1 is SNHLY and CDR2 FYNNEI. This CDR3 is CASSEDRGGSDTQYF. In nucleotides, the CDR3 is TGTGCCAGCAGTGAGGACAGGGGAGGATCCGATACGCAGTATTTT.

The rearrangement uses TRBV29-1 and TRBJ2-5, with 12 bases that match TRBD2. This CDR3 is 14 amino acids long. Germline assignment: CDR1 SQVTM and CDR2 ANQGSEA. Germline trimming cut 6 bases from V and 5 bases from J; bases unmatched to any gene: 7. The CDR3 is CSVEGLAGGETQYF. The DNA for the CDR3 is TGCAGCGTGGAGGGGCTAGCGGGAGGGGAGACCCAGTACTTC.

The V and J genes are TRBV11-3 and TRBJ2-6, with 7 bases fitting TRBD2. Trimming cost V 1 base and J 4 bases; bases outside gene matches: 4. The CDR3 is 16 residues long. Germline loops: CDR1 SGHNT, CDR2 YENEEA. The CDR3 reads CASSLAGGSGANVLTF. DNA of the CDR3: TGTGCCAGCAGCTTAGCCGGGGGGTCAGGGGCCAACGTCCTGACTTTC.

For the CDR3, the DNA is TGTGCCAGCAGCTCCCCTAGCGGGAAATCAGACAATGAGCAGTTCTTC. This encodes CASSSPSGKSDNEQFF. The chain links TRBV5-4 to TRBJ2-1, with TRBD2 matching 9 bases. The CDR3 runs 16 residues. The V gene end was trimmed by 3 bases and the J gene end by 5 bases; junction bases not matched to a gene: 9. Germline CDR1 and CDR2: SGHNT and YYREEE (reference sequence). Complete variable domain (other parts from reference TRBV5-4 and TRBJ2-1): ETGVTQSPTHLIKTRGQQVTLRCSSQSGHNTVSWYQQALGQGPQFIFQYYREEENGRGNFPPRFSGLQFPNYSSELNVNALELDDSALYLCASSSPSGKSDNEQFFGPGTRLTVL.

The rearrangement uses TRBV9 and TRBJ2-1; the match to TRBD2 covers 13 bases. CDR1 and CDR2 (germline): SGDLS, YYNGEE. This CDR3 region has 16 residues. The trim removed 4 bases at V and 5 bases at J, leaving 6 bases unmatched. CDR3 DNA: TGTGCCAGCAGCCCACTAGCGGGAGGGCCGGACAATGAGCAGTTCTTC. Protein: CASSPLAGGPDNEQFF.

This sequence joins TRBV21-1 and TRBJ2-7; the table calls TRBD1, which could not be checked here. TRBV21-1 is recorded as a pseudogene. The CDR3 runs 15 residues. The DNA for the CDR3 is TGTGCCAGCAGCAAAGCCGACAGGGTTCCCTACGAGCAGTACTTC. Translated: CASSKADRVPYEQYF.

This rearrangement joins TRBV6-6 to TRBJ2-2; D not resolved. The CDR3 runs 11 residues. V was trimmed by 5 bases and J by 5 bases, leaving 3 bases between them. Germline lookup yields CDR1 MNHNY and CDR2 SVGAGI (reference sequence). CDR3 in amino acids: CASSITGELFF. The CDR3 coding sequence is TGTGCCAGCAGTATAACCGGGGAGCTGTTTTTT.

This chain links TRBV12-5 with TRBJ2-5, with 8 bases fitting TRBD1. V gave up 6 bases and J gave up 5 bases; unmatched junction bases: 2. CDR3 size: 12 residues. Germline CDR1 and CDR2: LGHNT and FRNRAP. The CDR3 region is CASGWTGETQYF. CDR3 DNA: TGTGCTAGTGGGTGGACAGGGGAGACCCAGTACTTC.

J is TRBJ1-2 and V is TRBV7-2, with 9 positions matching TRBD1. The trim removed 7 bases at V and 7 bases at J, leaving 10 bases unmatched. The germline CDR1 and CDR2 sequences are SGHTA and FQGNSA. The CDR3 has 14 amino acids. CDR3 sequence: CASNTQGAAAGYTF. As DNA, the CDR3 is TGTGCCAGCAACACACAGGGGGCGGCGGCTGGCTACACCTTC.

V and J are TRBV6-1 and TRBJ1-2; 9 bases map to TRBD1. The J segment lost 4 bases and the V segment lost 3 bases, leaving 3 bases of the junction unmatched. CDR3 length: 14 amino acids. Germline V CDR1 and CDR2: MNHNS, SASEGT. CDR3 region: CASSDQDRGYGYTF. The CDR3 nucleotides are TGTGCCAGCAGTGACCAGGACAGGGGCTATGGCTACACCTTC.

The chain couples TRBV6-1 to TRBJ1-5, with D hard to call. CDR1 is MNHNS and CDR2 is SASEGT in the germline V gene. Trimming left V 6 bases short and J 5 bases short, with 11 bases between. There are 13 residues in the CDR3. This CDR3 is CASRGQVDQPQHF. The CDR3 DNA sequence: TGTGCCAGCAGAGGCCAGGTCGATCAGCCCCAGCATTTT.

The chain has TRBV7-9 and TRBJ1-1, with D possibly TRBD1 on 6 matching bases. Trimming took off 5 bases at V and 5 bases at J, with 15 bases between the two ends. The CDR3 covers 14 residues. The germline CDR1 and CDR2 sequences are SEHNR and FQNEAQ (reference sequence). CDR3 sequence (DNA): TGTGCCAGCAGCGCGACACAGGGTGTAACTGAAGCTTTCTTT. The encoded protein is CASSATQGVTEAFF.

The chain recombines TRBV5-5 with TRBJ1-2; 11 bases align to TRBD1. V shed 3 bases, J shed 3 bases, and the junction held 1 base outside the gene matches. The CDR3 contains 14 residues. In germline, CDR1 is SGHKS, CDR2 YYEKEE (reference sequence). The CDR3 coding sequence is TGTGCCAGCAGCTGGACAGGGGGCGACTATGGCTACACCTTC. Translated, it gives CASSWTGGDYGYTF.

This sequence joins TRBV15 and TRBJ2-5; the D is unclear. The CDR3 runs to 21 residues. V lost 0 bases to trimming and J lost 0 bases, with 26 bases between them. Germline lookup yields CDR1 LNHNV and CDR2 YYDKDF (reference sequence). CDR3 in amino acids: CATSRDWASGSRTMYQETQYF. The CDR3 DNA follows: TGTGCCACCAGCAGAGATTGGGCTTCCGGATCCCGAACGATGTACCAAGAGACCCAGTACTTC.

This chain connects TRBV7-3 to TRBJ2-2, with 7 bases identical to TRBD2. V dropped 0 bases and J dropped 5; count of bases not matched to a gene: 9. The CDR3 has 17 amino acids. Germline V gives CDR1 SGHTA, CDR2 FQGTGA. The CDR3 is CASSLTGRGSLTGELFF. The DNA for the CDR3 is TGTGCCAGCAGCTTAACAGGGAGGGGTAGCTTGACCGGGGAGCTGTTTTTT. Variable domain in full (rest from reference TRBV7-3 and TRBJ2-2): GAGVSQTPSNKVTEKGKYVELRCDPISGHTALYWYRQSLGQGPEFLIYFQGTGAADDSGLPNDRFFAVRPEGSVSTLKIQRTERGDSAVYLCASSLTGRGSLTGELFFGEGSRLTVL.

V is TRBV25-1 and J is TRBJ1-3; 7 nucleotides align to TRBD1. This CDR3 spans 15 amino acids. J lost 3 bases, V lost 3 bases, and 5 bases had no gene match. The germline V gene encodes CDR1 MGHDK and CDR2 SYGVNS. CDR3 coding DNA: TGTGCCAGCAGTGAGTACAGGGGAAATGGAAACACCATATATTTT. Translation: CASSEYRGNGNTIYF.